This TCR beta chain was retrieved from a study of blood T cell repertoires in COVID-19. Across the study: Collection of acute and convalescent COVID-19 samples took place in the United States, Italy and Spain.

Some clones are missing from TCRdb's copy, which holds only in-frame ones; the method was immunoSEQ multiplex PCR. The sample shows 65,000 to 85,000 clones, around 86% of them seen only once. Trimming pared 1 base from V and 4 bases from J, leaving 5 bases between. The CDR3 runs 13 residues. This clone was detected only once. Sample: peripheral blood. The genes are TRBV12-3 or TRBV12-4 and TRBJ2-1; no clear D. The sequence was obtained from a woman in her late teens or twenties with acute or convalescent COVID-19. In DNA form, the CDR3 reads TGTGCCAGCAGTTTAGACAAGTACAATGAGCAGTTCTTC. Encoded protein: CASSLDKYNEQFF.